This TCR beta chain was identified during a study of blood T cell repertoires in COVID-19. Study at large: Whether acute or convalescent, the COVID-19 samples came from the United States, Italy and Spain. T cells, B-cell-depleted T cells, or PBMCs provided the cDNA or gDNA that served as material.

Generated by immunoSEQ multiplex PCR, the TCRdb table keeps only in-frame clones and is missing some. This sample has approximately 190,000 clones, with 65% to 90% found just once. Participant age was roughly 18 to 89 years, and participants resided in approximately 25 US areas. Germline CDR1 SGHTA, CDR2 FQGNSA. This CDR3 spans 15 amino acids. V was pared by 6 bases and J by 6 bases, with 8 bases of the junction left unmatched. This receptor was taken from a woman aged 55-75 years with acute COVID-19. The rearrangement links TRBV7-2 to TRBJ1-5, with TRBD1 matching over 10 bases. Material for sequencing was PBMCs or T cells enriched from blood (not recorded which). The CDR3 protein is CASRTTGGAGQPQHF. The CDR3 DNA follows: TGTGCCAGCAGGACGACAGGGGGCGCGGGTCAGCCCCAGCATTTT.